This T cell receptor (beta chain) was sequenced for a study of tumor and adjacent non-tumor tissue in lung cancer. About the research overall: Millions of productive TCRbeta reads were obtained per sample on average.

Regarding the study as a whole: Normal lung showed higher cumulative top 100 clone frequency than tumor.

The CDR3 consists of 11 residues. Germline CDR1 and CDR2: SGHAT and FQNNGV. No cell sorting was done before RNA was extracted from the tissue. Distant lung tissue was collected more than 3 cm away from the tumor edge. This clonotype was seen once. Its antigen is not identified. A junction boundary mismatches the germline segment, possibly from a read error. The library came from three nested PCR rounds adapted from ARM-PCR protocols. TCRdb ran MiXCR on the multiplex PCR reads and lists one entry per CDR3 protein. There are about 86,000 distinct CDR3 sequences in the sample; 76% occur only once, and 21% lies in the top ten.

Sequencing was carried out using distant non-tumor lung tissue. The V and J genes are TRBV11-2 and TRBJ1-1; D remains unclear. The source is a woman in her forties or fifties with non-small cell lung cancer. CDR3 residues: CVSRLNTEAFF. The CDR3 nucleotides are TGTGTCAGCAGGTTGAACACTGAAGCTTTCTTT.